Listed below are T cell receptor beta chains from one sample, sequenced in a study of T cell responses to AZD1222 COVID-19 vaccine. Sequencing was performed with immunoSEQ multiplex PCR; in TCRdb, only in-frame clones are kept and a portion is missing. The table records some 98,000 clones, around nine tenths of them present only once. Sequenced here: peripheral blood, sampled on day 0 of AZD1222 vaccination. Receptors originate from an adult in good health. Both conserved end residues are part of each CDR3.

V	J	CDR3
TRBV29-1	TRBJ2-1	CSVNQRSRSYNEQFF
TRBV12-3/TRBV12-4	TRBJ1-3	CASSYSGNTIYF
TRBV28	TRBJ1-4	CASLSLNEKLFF
TRBV6-5	TRBJ1-6	CASSYKRSGSPLHF
TRBV5-6	TRBJ2-7	CASSPLMGQGISEQYF
TRBV14	TRBJ2-2	CASSQDITGTTNTGELFF
TRBV7-2	TRBJ2-7	CASRIGPVSYEQYF
TRBV6-5	TRBJ2-3	CASKIAGRGDTQYF
TRBV6-6	TRBJ2-2	CASDGTGNTGELFF
TRBV5-4	TRBJ2-3	CASSLAGGRSDTQYF
TRBV5-4	TRBJ2-7	CASSLEPRGHEQYF
TRBV10-3	TRBJ1-1	CAISAHRGEAFF